Listed below are T cell receptor beta chains from one sample, sequenced in a study of identical twins. TCRdb redid the calling of the 5' RACE reads with MiXCR, one entry per CDR3 protein. The sample comprises hundreds of thousands of distinct CDR3 sequences, about a fifth of which are singletons, and around 0.47% rests with the top ten. This same sample was also part of a study on yellow fever vaccine responses in identical twins.

Specimen: CD4+ T cells sorted from blood. These receptors all stem from a woman aged 18-35 years in good health. Each CDR3 is given with its conserved first and last residue. The D gene is left open where the match is weak. A row's size may be missing; if present it is once, few, many or a size class.

d_call clone_size j_call v_call cdr3_aa cdr3_nt
- - TRBJ1-6 TRBV12-3/TRBV12-4 CASSSVGQYNSPLHF TGTGCCAGCAGTTCCGTGGGACAATATAATTCACCCCTCCACTTT
TRBD1 - TRBJ2-1 TRBV5-1 CASSLSDRGGFDEQFF TGCGCCAGCAGCTTGTCTGACAGGGGGGGTTTCGATGAGCAGTTCTTC
TRBD2 - TRBJ2-7 TRBV7-9 CASSRRTGTRYYEQYF TGTGCCAGCAGCCGAAGGACCGGGACTAGGTACTACGAGCAGTACTTC
- - TRBJ1-4 TRBV12-3/TRBV12-4 CASSYRLAEKLFF TGTGCCAGCAGCTATAGATTGGCTGAAAAACTGTTTTTT
TRBD1 few TRBJ1-1 TRBV5-1 CATRLLDRGETFF TGCGCGACAAGGCTGCTGGACAGGGGGGAAACTTTCTTT
- - TRBJ2-5 TRBV12-3/TRBV12-4 CASIPSRGVETQYF TGTGCCAGCATCCCATCGAGGGGGGTGGAGACCCAGTACTTC
TRBD2 - TRBJ2-3 TRBV4-2 CASSLSGTSSDTQYF TGTGCCAGCAGCCTATCTGGGACTAGCTCAGATACGCAGTATTTT
TRBD2 few TRBJ2-1 TRBV6-1 CASSALAGWGNEQFF TGTGCCAGCAGTGCACTAGCGGGATGGGGCAATGAGCAGTTCTTC
TRBD2 - TRBJ2-2 TRBV20-1 CSASLAGGDTGELFF TGCAGTGCTTCCCTAGCGGGGGGGGACACCGGGGAGCTGTTTTTT
- - TRBJ2-7 TRBV20-1 CSAVSLGGEQYF TGCAGTGCAGTAAGCCTGGGGGGCGAGCAGTACTTC
TRBD1 few TRBJ1-5 TRBV5-6 CASSRWTGAGNQPQHF TGTGCCAGCAGCCGCTGGACAGGGGCCGGCAATCAGCCCCAGCATTTT
- - TRBJ2-7 TRBV20-1 CSARGPHYEQYF TGCAGTGCTAGAGGGCCCCACTACGAGCAGTACTTC
- - TRBJ2-5 TRBV7-9 CASSTRDSSLGTQYF TGTGCCAGCAGCACCCGGGATTCTTCCCTAGGGACCCAGTACTTC
- many TRBJ2-1 TRBV7-9 CASSLAEDNEQFF TGTGCCAGCAGCTTAGCGGAGGACAATGAGCAGTTCTTC
- few TRBJ2-5 TRBV4-1 CASSPGQGLPVTQYF TGCGCCAGCAGCCCCGGACAGGGACTACCGGTGACCCAGTACTTC
- once TRBJ2-1 TRBV11-2 CASSLDLGHNEQFF TGTGCCAGCAGCTTAGATCTAGGCCACAATGAGCAGTTCTTC
TRBD2 many TRBJ2-3 TRBV12-3/TRBV12-4 CASSLRGGLAGGDTQYF TGTGCCAGCAGTTTAAGGGGCGGGCTAGCGGGAGGAGATACGCAGTATTTT
TRBD1 - TRBJ2-7 TRBV20-1 CSASGPGTGPYEQYF TGCAGTGCTAGCGGTCCCGGGACAGGGCCCTACGAGCAGTACTTC
TRBD2 - TRBJ2-5 TRBV11-2 CASSSGGLAQETQYF TGTGCCAGCAGCTCAGGCGGACTAGCACAAGAGACCCAGTACTTC
- - TRBJ1-4 TRBV7-2 CASTLGRGEKLFF TGTGCCAGCACCCTAGGCAGGGGTGAAAAACTGTTTTTT
TRBD1 few TRBJ2-1 TRBV12-3/TRBV12-4 CASSFPPGQGANEQFF TGTGCCAGCAGTTTCCCCCCGGGACAGGGGGCGAATGAGCAGTTCTTC
TRBD2 few TRBJ2-3 TRBV11-2 CASSVGTSGAPGTDTQYF TGTGCCAGCAGCGTCGGGACTAGCGGGGCCCCCGGCACAGATACGCAGTATTTT
TRBD2 - TRBJ2-7 TRBV10-3 CAISESTSGYEQYF TGTGCCATCAGTGAGTCGACTAGCGGCTACGAGCAGTACTTC
TRBD2 - TRBJ2-5 TRBV12-5 CASGFRASGVETQYF TGTGCTAGTGGTTTTAGGGCTAGCGGTGTGGAGACCCAGTACTTC
- - TRBJ2-3 TRBV3-1 CASSQAGDTQYF TGTGCCAGCAGCCAGGCGGGAGATACGCAGTATTTT
- few TRBJ1-6 TRBV12-3/TRBV12-4 CASSFRPNSPLHF TGTGCCAGCAGTTTCCGTCCGAATTCACCCCTCCACTTT
- - TRBJ2-7 TRBV7-2 CASSPPGVTYEQYF TGTGCCAGCAGCCCGCCCGGGGTAACCTACGAGCAGTACTTC
- - TRBJ2-1 TRBV12-3/TRBV12-4 CASSFPPPRNNEQFF TGTGCCAGCAGTTTCCCCCCTCCTAGAAACAATGAGCAGTTCTTC
- - TRBJ2-1 TRBV6-1 CASKGSWDNQQFF TGTGCCAGTAAAGGGAGTTGGGACAATCAGCAGTTCTTC
TRBD1 few TRBJ1-5 TRBV12-3/TRBV12-4 CASSWDRVNQPQHF TGTGCCAGCAGTTGGGACAGGGTTAATCAGCCCCAGCATTTT
- - TRBJ2-3 TRBV5-1 CASSFWQDTDTQYF TGCGCCAGCAGCTTCTGGCAGGACACAGATACGCAGTATTTT
TRBD2 few TRBJ2-5 TRBV15 CATSRDQTSGGQETQYF TGTGCCACCAGCAGAGATCAAACTAGCGGAGGACAAGAGACCCAGTACTTC
- - TRBJ2-7 TRBV24-1 CATPYRDGLFSYEQYF TGTGCCACTCCATACCGCGACGGGCTCTTCTCCTACGAGCAGTACTTC
- few TRBJ2-2 TRBV10-3 CAISEAGELFF TGTGCCATCAGTGAGGCCGGGGAGCTGTTTTTT
- many TRBJ2-1 TRBV20-1 CSASGRGPYNEQFF TGCAGTGCTAGCGGTCGGGGCCCCTACAATGAGCAGTTCTTC
- few TRBJ2-7 TRBV27 CASSFSAPLLGITYEQYF TGTGCCAGCAGTTTTTCAGCGCCCTTACTGGGGATAACCTACGAGCAGTACTTC
TRBD1 - TRBJ1-5 TRBV20-1 CSATGQGNQPQHF TGCAGTGCTACGGGACAGGGCAATCAGCCCCAGCATTTT
- many TRBJ2-2 TRBV12-3/TRBV12-4 CASSPNTGELFF TGTGCCAGCAGCCCGAACACCGGGGAGCTGTTTTTT
- - TRBJ1-5 TRBV15 CATSSRQVGNQPQHF TGTGCCACCAGCAGTCGACAGGTTGGGAATCAGCCCCAGCATTTT
- few TRBJ1-4 TRBV20-1 CSAGRAATNEKLFF TGCAGTGCCGGGAGGGCAGCAACTAATGAAAAACTGTTTTTT
- - TRBJ1-2 TRBV11-2 CASSPTGLGNYGYTF TGTGCCAGCAGCCCTACGGGTCTGGGAAACTATGGCTACACCTTC
- - TRBJ2-3 TRBV5-1 CASSVEGRPPDTQYF TGCGCCAGCAGCGTGGAGGGGCGACCGCCTGATACGCAGTATTTT
- - TRBJ2-2 TRBV7-2 CASSLSNVGGELFF TGTGCCAGCAGCTTAAGTAATGTCGGCGGGGAGCTGTTTTTT
TRBD2 few TRBJ2-1 TRBV6-5 CASSSLAGGPRDEQFF TGTGCCAGCAGTTCTTTAGCGGGAGGGCCGAGGGATGAGCAGTTCTTC
TRBD2 - TRBJ2-1 TRBV7-2 CASSFGHSGRANEQFF TGTGCCAGCAGCTTTGGTCACAGCGGGAGGGCCAATGAGCAGTTCTTC
- few TRBJ1-2 TRBV12-3/TRBV12-4 CASSLRTYGYTF TGTGCCAGCAGTCTCCGCACCTATGGCTACACCTTC
TRBD2 - TRBJ2-3 TRBV20-1 CSARLAGFTDTQYF TGCAGTGCTAGACTAGCGGGGTTCACAGATACGCAGTATTTT
TRBD1 few TRBJ2-4 TRBV12-3/TRBV12-4 CASSLTGIAKNIQYF TGTGCCAGCAGTCTGACAGGGATAGCCAAAAACATTCAGTACTTC
- - TRBJ2-1 TRBV5-1 CASSLVVGTKDHNEQFF TGCGCCAGCAGCTTGGTGGTCGGGACCAAGGATCACAATGAGCAGTTCTTC
TRBD2 - TRBJ2-5 TRBV2 CASSAPGTSGPQRETQYF TGTGCCAGCAGTGCCCCGGGGACTAGCGGACCCCAACGGGAGACCCAGTACTTC
TRBD1 many TRBJ1-1 TRBV7-9 CASSLPTGGNTEAFF TGTGCCAGCAGCCTACCGACAGGGGGGAACACTGAAGCTTTCTTT
TRBD2 - TRBJ2-1 TRBV15 CATSTPTSGRHGASYNEQFF TGTGCCACCAGCACCCCGACAAGCGGGAGGCACGGGGCCTCCTACAATGAGCAGTTCTTC
- - TRBJ1-1 TRBV12-3/TRBV12-4 CASRGGINTEAFF TGTGCCAGCAGGGGGGGTATTAACACTGAAGCTTTCTTT
TRBD2 - TRBJ2-1 TRBV11-2 CASSWTSGANNEQFF TGTGCCAGCAGCTGGACTAGCGGGGCTAACAATGAGCAGTTCTTC
- - TRBJ2-6 TRBV6-5 CASSYSYRDSGANVLTF TGTGCCAGCAGTTACTCTTACAGGGACTCTGGGGCCAACGTCCTGACTTTC
TRBD2 - TRBJ2-7 TRBV27 CASRLLAGGYEQYF TGTGCCAGCAGGCTGCTAGCGGGAGGGTACGAGCAGTACTTC
- few TRBJ2-5 TRBV10-3 CAISEAGKETQYF TGTGCCATCAGTGAGGCAGGGAAAGAGACCCAGTACTTC
TRBD2 few TRBJ2-1 TRBV11-2 CASSLRGGLAGGPYNEQFF TGTGCCAGCAGCTTAAGGGGGGGACTAGCGGGAGGGCCGTACAATGAGCAGTTCTTC
- - TRBJ1-2 TRBV4-2 CASSQDSGQNYGYTF TGTGCCAGCAGCCAAGATAGCGGACAGAACTATGGCTACACCTTC
- many TRBJ2-2 TRBV5-1 CASKLGTGELFF TGCGCCAGCAAACTAGGAACCGGGGAGCTGTTTTTT